Shown below are 5 T cell receptor beta chains from a single sample sequenced in a study of a mutant IDH1 vaccine in newly diagnosed glioma (dated by TCRdb to the early 2020s). For these TCRs, the target antigens are not known. The sample's time point label, decoded: week 47, end of study. Each vaccine dose, consisting of 300 ug of a 20-mer mutant IDH1 peptide in Montanide, was administered subcutaneously with topical imiquimod. Libraries were constructed by the immunoSEQ multiplex PCR assay. TCRdb retrieved this table from immuneACCESS and kept in-frame rearrangements only. Not all clones are present; in checked studies, unresolved V genes account for under half, and no reason is known for the remainder. The table for this sample lists tens of thousands of clones; over 75% of them were counted only once. The ten biggest clones cover around 5% of the sample. The sample was PBMCs, taken from a glioma patient whose treatment included an IDH1 peptide vaccine. Receptor source: a man between 35 and 55 years old with glioma.

The V and J genes are TRBV20-1 and TRBJ1-2; D uncertain. This CDR3 has 10 residues. Trimming took off 4 bases at V and 7 bases at J, with 7 bases between the two ends. CDR1 is DFQATT, CDR2 SNEGSKA, per germline (reference sequence). The CDR3 reads CSATAGGYTF. The CDR3 nucleotides read TGCAGTGCTACTGCAGGTGGCTACACCTTC.

This clone has only a few counts. The rearrangement uses TRBV5-8 and TRBJ1-1; D ambiguous. Trimming stripped 6 bases from V and 8 bases from J, with 5 bases between. There are 9 residues in the CDR3. The germline gives CDR1 SGHTS, CDR2 YDEGEE. CDR3 sequence reads: CASNVEAFF. The DNA of the CDR3 is TGTGCCAGCAATGTAGAAGCTTTCTTT.

The V and J genes are TRBV7-2 and TRBJ1-6, with D possibly being TRBD1 (6 bases). Germline V gives CDR1 SGHTA, CDR2 FQGNSA. The germline V and J ends were trimmed by 6 bases and 4 bases, with 16 bases remaining between them. This CDR3 comprises 16 residues. The DNA of the CDR3 is TGTGCCAGCAGACCCGGGAGGGGGTCTTATAATTCACCCCTCCACTTT. Translating gives CASRPGRGSYNSPLHF. The complete variable domain, with remaining parts taken from reference TRBV7-2 and TRBJ1-6, reads GAGVSQSPSNKVTEKGKDVELRCDPISGHTALYWYRQSLGQGLEFLIYFQGNSAPDKSGLPSDRFSAERTGGSVSTLTIQRTQQEDSAVYLCASRPGRGSYNSPLHFGNGTRLTVT.

This clone has a handful of counts. This rearrangement joins TRBV2 to TRBJ1-5; 7 bases match TRBD1. V dropped 6 bases and J dropped 3; count of bases not matched to a gene: 5. The CDR3 is made up of 14 amino acids. Germline V gene lookup returns CDR1 SNHLY and CDR2 FYNNEI. The CDR3 region has the DNA TGTGCCAGCAGGGGGGGACAGTCCAATCAGCCCCAGCATTTT. It yields the protein CASRGGQSNQPQHF.

This rearrangement joins TRBV28 to TRBJ2-5; possibly TRBD1 for D (6 bases). Trimming took off 4 bases at V and 2 bases at J, with 11 bases between the two ends. The germline gives CDR1 MDHEN, CDR2 SYDVKM. The CDR3 is made up of 14 amino acids. The chain's CDR3 is CASSSTGLQETQYF. The CDR3 nucleotides read TGTGCCAGCAGTTCTACAGGGCTTCAAGAGACCCAGTACTTC.